Each of the 10 T cell receptor beta chains below was sequenced from the same sample in a study of blood T cell repertoires in COVID-19. Sequencing used immunoSEQ multiplex PCR; TCRdb keeps in-frame clones, though not all of them. The profile covers 230,000 or so clones, with around 85% appearing a single time and around 5.1% taken by the ten largest. The sequenced sample consisted of peripheral blood. The receptors were sampled from a human donor in a cohort sampled during active COVID-19.

The chain carries TRBV5-1 and TRBJ2-6; D is unclear. V was cut by 1 base and J by 0 bases, with 11 bases left in between. The germline V gene encodes CDR1 SGHRS and CDR2 YFSETQ. This CDR3 region has 17 residues. The CDR3: CASSLTVIGSGANVLTF. DNA for the CDR3: TGCGCCAGCAGCTTGACGGTTATTGGCTCTGGGGCCAACGTCCTGACTTTC.

The V and J genes are TRBV18 and TRBJ1-5, with TRBD1 matching over 9 bases. Germline assignment: CDR1 KGHSH and CDR2 LQKENI. The CDR3 is 15 residues long. With V trimmed by 6 bases and J by 6 bases, 9 bases remained unmatched. The CDR3 region has the DNA TGTGCCAGCTCTCTAGACAGGGGGTCGGGTCAGCCCCAGCATTTT. Encoded protein: CASSLDRGSGQPQHF.

The chain links TRBV10-3 to TRBJ1-1, with TRBD1 identical over 10 bases. The V segment lost 6 bases and the J segment 4 bases; nucleotides outside the gene matches: 8. Per the germline V gene, CDR1 is ENHRY and CDR2 is SYGVKD. The CDR3 is 15 residues long. CDR3 amino acids: CAISSPGQGPTEAFF. In nucleotides, the CDR3 is TGTGCCATCAGCTCGCCGGGACAGGGGCCCACTGAAGCTTTCTTT.

The V and J genes are TRBV5-1 and TRBJ2-1; 8 bases are shared with TRBD1. Germline assignment: CDR1 SGHRS and CDR2 YFSETQ. V dropped 1 base and J dropped 4; count of bases not matched to a gene: 4. This CDR3 has 15 amino acids. CDR3 region: CASSLQGAEYNEQFF. DNA for the CDR3: TGCGCCAGCAGCTTGCAGGGGGCGGAATACAATGAGCAGTTCTTC. Together with reference TRBV5-1 and TRBJ2-1, the CDR3 gives the full variable domain: KAGVTQTPRYLIKTRGQQVTLSCSPISGHRSVSWYQQTPGQGLQFLFEYFSETQRNKGNFPGRFSGRQFSNSRSEMNVSTLELGDSALYLCASSLQGAEYNEQFFGPGTRLTVL.

This clone was observed a few times. The rearrangement uses TRBV6-5 and TRBJ2-1; maybe TRBD1 (6 bases). The V end lost 5 bases, the J end lost 4 bases, and 9 bases lay between the germline ends. CDR1 MNHEY and CDR2 SVGAGI come from the germline V gene. The CDR3 is made up of 13 amino acids. CDR3 loop: CASSRQGYNEQFF. The CDR3 DNA is TGTGCCAGCAGTCGGCAGGGGTACAATGAGCAGTTCTTC.

CDR3 sequence: CATSRDRRLAGGSSYNEQFF. The CDR3 region has the DNA TGTGCCACCAGCAGAGATCGGAGACTAGCGGGAGGGAGCTCCTACAATGAGCAGTTCTTC. The chain is built from TRBV15 and TRBJ2-1, with 14 positions matching TRBD2. V trimming: 0 bases; J trimming: 0 bases; junction bases outside the gene matches: 7. Germline V gene sequence: CDR1 LNHNV, CDR2 YYDKDF (reference sequence). The CDR3 has 20 amino acids.

V gene TRBV29-1 combines with J gene TRBJ2-6; D possibly corresponds to TRBD1 (6 bases). This CDR3 is built from 16 residues. CDR1 is SQVTM and CDR2 is ANQGSEA in the germline V gene. Trimming stripped 3 bases from V and 0 bases from J, with 12 bases between. The CDR3 nucleotides are TGCAGCGTTGAGGGGACACCCAGCTCTGGGGCCAACGTCCTGACTTTC. Residues: CSVEGTPSSGANVLTF.

V is TRBV6-6 and J is TRBJ2-7; D is uncertain. Germline CDR1 is MNHNY and CDR2 is SVGAGI (reference sequence). There are 13 residues in the CDR3. Trimming removed 0 bases from V and 7 bases from J, with 10 bases in between. CDR3 sequence: CASSYSILREQYF. The DNA of the CDR3 is TGTGCCAGCAGTTACTCGATTCTGAGGGAGCAGTACTTC.

This sequence joins TRBV28 and TRBJ1-3; unclear D gene. Trimming took off 5 bases at V and 0 bases at J, with 8 bases between the two ends. CDR1 and CDR2 from the germline V gene are MDHEN and SYDVKM. The CDR3 consists of 14 residues. The CDR3: CASSRRGSGNTIYF. CDR3 nucleotide sequence: TGTGCCAGCAGTCGTCGGGGCTCTGGAAACACCATATATTTT.

V and J are TRBV6-6 and TRBJ2-3, with 7 nucleotides matching TRBD1. The V gene's germline CDR1 is MNHNY and CDR2 SVGAGI (reference sequence). V gave up 7 bases and J gave up 0 bases; unmatched junction bases: 7. The CDR3 covers 15 residues. In DNA, the CDR3 is TGTGCCAGCACTATCGACAGGGTTAGCACAGATACGCAGTATTTT. Translating gives CASTIDRVSTDTQYF.